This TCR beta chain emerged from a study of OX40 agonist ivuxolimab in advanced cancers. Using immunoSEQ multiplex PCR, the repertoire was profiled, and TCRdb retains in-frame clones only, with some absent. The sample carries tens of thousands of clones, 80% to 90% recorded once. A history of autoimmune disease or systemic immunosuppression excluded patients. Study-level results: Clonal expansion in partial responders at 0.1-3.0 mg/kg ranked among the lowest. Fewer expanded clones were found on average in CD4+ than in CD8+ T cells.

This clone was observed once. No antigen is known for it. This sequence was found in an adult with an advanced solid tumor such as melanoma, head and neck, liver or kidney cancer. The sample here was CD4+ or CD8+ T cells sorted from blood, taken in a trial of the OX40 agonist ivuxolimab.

This CDR3 is CAWGGYPGEQYF. In nucleotides, the CDR3 is TGTGCCTGGGGCGGGTACCCGGGGGAGCAGTACTTC. The J gene is TRBJ2-7, the V gene TRBV30; the D gene is possibly TRBD2 (5 bases). Trimming pared 5 bases from V and 7 bases from J, leaving 15 bases between. Germline V CDR1 and CDR2: GTSNPN, SVGIG (reference sequence). CDR3 length: 12 amino acids.